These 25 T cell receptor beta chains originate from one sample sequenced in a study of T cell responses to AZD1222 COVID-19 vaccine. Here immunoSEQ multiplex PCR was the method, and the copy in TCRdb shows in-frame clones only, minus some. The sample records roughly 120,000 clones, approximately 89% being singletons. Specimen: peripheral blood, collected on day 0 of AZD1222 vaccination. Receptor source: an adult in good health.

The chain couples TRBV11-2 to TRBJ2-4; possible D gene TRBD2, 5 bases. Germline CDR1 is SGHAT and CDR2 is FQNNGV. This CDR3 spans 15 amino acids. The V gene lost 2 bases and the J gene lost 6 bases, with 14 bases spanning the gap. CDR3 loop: CASSLSRNGVNIQYF. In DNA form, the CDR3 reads TGTGCCAGCAGCTTATCCCGGAACGGGGTAAACATTCAGTACTTC.

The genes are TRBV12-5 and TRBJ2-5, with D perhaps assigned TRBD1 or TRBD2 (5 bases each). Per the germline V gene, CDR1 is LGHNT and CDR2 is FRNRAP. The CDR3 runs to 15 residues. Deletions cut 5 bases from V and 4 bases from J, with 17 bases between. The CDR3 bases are TGTGCTAGTGGTACCAACGGGGCCGGCCGAGAGACCCAGTACTTC. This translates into CASGTNGAGRETQYF.

CDR3 sequence: CASSLGAGLGKNTEAFF. In DNA, the CDR3 is TGTGCCAGCAGCTTAGGGGCCGGGCTGGGGAAGAACACTGAAGCTTTCTTT. This chain uses TRBV7-6 with TRBJ1-1; D is unclear. Germline values: CDR1 SGHVS, CDR2 FNYEAQ. V was clipped by 1 base and J by 1 base, with 16 bases between them. CDR3 length: 17 residues.

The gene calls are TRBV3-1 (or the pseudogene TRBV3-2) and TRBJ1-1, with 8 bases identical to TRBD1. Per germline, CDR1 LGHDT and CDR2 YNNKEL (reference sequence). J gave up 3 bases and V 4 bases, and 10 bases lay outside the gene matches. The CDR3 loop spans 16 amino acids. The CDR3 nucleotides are TGTGCCAGCAGCCCCCAGGGGGCTCTGGGGGACACTGAAGCTTTCTTT. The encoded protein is CASSPQGALGDTEAFF.

CDR3 nucleotides: TGTGCCAGCAGCTTGAACGGGAGGTTTCGAGAGACCCAGTACTTC. The encoded protein is CASSLNGRFRETQYF. This chain links TRBV5-4 with TRBJ2-5, with 7 positions matching TRBD2. The junction had 7 bases not matched to a gene; V was cut back by 1 base and J by 4 bases. The CDR3 totals 15 residues. Germline loops: CDR1 SGHNT, CDR2 YYREEE (reference sequence).

This CDR3 reads CASSIPGQGTYEQYF. DNA for the CDR3: TGTGCCAGTAGTATCCCGGGACAGGGAACCTACGAGCAGTACTTC. The V gene is TRBV19, the J gene TRBJ2-7; 9 nucleotides line up with TRBD1. This CDR3 region has 15 residues. V shed 3 bases, J shed 2 bases, and the junction held 5 bases outside the gene matches. Germline V gene data show CDR1 as LNHDA and CDR2 as SQIVND (reference sequence).

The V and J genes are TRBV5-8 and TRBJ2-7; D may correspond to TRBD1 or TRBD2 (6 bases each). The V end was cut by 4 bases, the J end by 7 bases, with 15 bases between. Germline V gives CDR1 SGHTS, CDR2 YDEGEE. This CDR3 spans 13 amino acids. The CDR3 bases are TGTGCCAGCAGCCGGATCGGGGGCATGGAGCAGTACTTC. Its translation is CASSRIGGMEQYF. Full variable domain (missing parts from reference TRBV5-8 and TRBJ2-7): EAGVTQSPTHLIKTRGQQATLRCSPISGHTSVYWYQQALGLGLQFLLWYDEGEERNRGNFPPRFSGRQFPNYSSELNVNALELEDSALYLCASSRIGGMEQYFGPGTRLTVT.

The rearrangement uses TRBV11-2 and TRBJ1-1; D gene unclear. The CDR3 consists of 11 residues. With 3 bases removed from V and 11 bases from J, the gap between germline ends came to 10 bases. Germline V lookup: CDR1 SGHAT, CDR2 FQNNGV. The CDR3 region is CASSLGSQAFF. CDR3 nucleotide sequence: TGTGCCAGCAGCTTGGGCTCCCAGGCTTTCTTT.

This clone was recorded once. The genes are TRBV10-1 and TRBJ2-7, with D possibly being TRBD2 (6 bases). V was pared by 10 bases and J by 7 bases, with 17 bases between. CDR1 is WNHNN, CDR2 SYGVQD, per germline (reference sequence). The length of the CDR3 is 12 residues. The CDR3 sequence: CATPGVRFEQYF. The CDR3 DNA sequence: TGCGCCACCCCGGGAGTGCGTTTTGAGCAGTACTTC.

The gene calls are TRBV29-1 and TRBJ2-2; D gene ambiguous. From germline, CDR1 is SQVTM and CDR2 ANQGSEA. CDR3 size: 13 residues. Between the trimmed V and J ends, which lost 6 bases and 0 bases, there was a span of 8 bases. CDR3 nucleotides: TGCAGCGTCTCAAACGCGAACACCGGGGAGCTGTTTTTT. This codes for CSVSNANTGELFF.

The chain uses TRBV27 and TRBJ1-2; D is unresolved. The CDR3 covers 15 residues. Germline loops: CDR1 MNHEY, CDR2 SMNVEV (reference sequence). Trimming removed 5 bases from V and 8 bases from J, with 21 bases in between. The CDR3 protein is CASSPLARSPQGYTF. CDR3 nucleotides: TGTGCCAGCAGTCCCCTAGCCAGGTCGCCCCAAGGCTACACCTTC.

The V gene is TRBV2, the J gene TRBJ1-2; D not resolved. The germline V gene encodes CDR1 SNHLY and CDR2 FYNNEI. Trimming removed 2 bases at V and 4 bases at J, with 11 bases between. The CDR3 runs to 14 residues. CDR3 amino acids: CASSERGELYGYTF. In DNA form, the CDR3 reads TGTGCCAGCAGTGAACGTGGGGAGCTCTATGGCTACACCTTC.

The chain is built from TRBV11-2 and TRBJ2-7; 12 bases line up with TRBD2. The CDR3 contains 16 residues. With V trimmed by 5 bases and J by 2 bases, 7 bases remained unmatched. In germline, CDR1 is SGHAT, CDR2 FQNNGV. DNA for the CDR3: TGTGCCAGCAGCACCAGGGGACTAGCGGGCCCCTACGAGCAGTACTTC. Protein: CASSTRGLAGPYEQYF.

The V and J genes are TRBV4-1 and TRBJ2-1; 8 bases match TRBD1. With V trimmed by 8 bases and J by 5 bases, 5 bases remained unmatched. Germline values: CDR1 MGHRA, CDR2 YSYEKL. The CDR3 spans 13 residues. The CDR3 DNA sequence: TGCGCCAGCTCTAGGACAGGGAACAATGAGCAGTTCTTC. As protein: CASSRTGNNEQFF.

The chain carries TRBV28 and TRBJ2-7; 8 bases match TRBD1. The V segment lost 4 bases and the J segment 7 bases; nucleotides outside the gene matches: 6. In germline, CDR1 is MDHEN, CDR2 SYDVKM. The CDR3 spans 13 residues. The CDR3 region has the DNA TGTGCCAGCAGTTGGCAGGGGGCGAGGGAGCAGTACTTC. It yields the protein CASSWQGAREQYF.

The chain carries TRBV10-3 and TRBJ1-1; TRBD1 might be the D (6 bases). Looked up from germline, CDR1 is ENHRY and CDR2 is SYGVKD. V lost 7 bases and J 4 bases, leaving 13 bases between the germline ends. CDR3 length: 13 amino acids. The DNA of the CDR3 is TGTGCCATCACTCCAACAGGGCTCACTGAAGCTTTCTTT. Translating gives CAITPTGLTEAFF.

CDR3 bases: TGTGCCAGCAGTCGGGACAGGGAAGGACGGAATGAAAAACTGTTTTTT. Protein: CASSRDREGRNEKLFF. The chain joins TRBV6-6 to TRBJ1-4; 9 nucleotides line up with TRBD1. Trimming took 5 bases from V and 5 from J; bases not matched to a gene: 9. Per the germline V gene, CDR1 is MNHNY and CDR2 is SVGAGI (reference sequence). The CDR3 is 16 residues long.

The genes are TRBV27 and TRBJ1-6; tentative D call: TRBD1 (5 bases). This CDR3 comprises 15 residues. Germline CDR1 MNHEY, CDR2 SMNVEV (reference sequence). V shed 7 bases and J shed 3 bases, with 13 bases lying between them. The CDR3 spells CASIPRGGYNSPLHF. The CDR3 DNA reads TGTGCCAGCATCCCGCGGGGGGGCTATAATTCACCCCTCCACTTT.

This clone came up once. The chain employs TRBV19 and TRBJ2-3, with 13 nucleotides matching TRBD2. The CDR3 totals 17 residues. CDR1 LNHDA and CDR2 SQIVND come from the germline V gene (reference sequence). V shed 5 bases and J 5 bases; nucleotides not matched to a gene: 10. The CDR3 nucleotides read TGTGCCAGTAGTCCACAGACTAGCGGGGGGATGGGAGATACGCAGTATTTT. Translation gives CASSPQTSGGMGDTQYF.

CDR3 sequence: CASGGEASTGELFF. CDR3 nucleotides: TGTGCCAGCGGGGGGGAGGCGAGCACCGGGGAGCTGTTTTTT. The V gene is TRBV2, the J gene TRBJ2-2; 7 nucleotides agree with TRBD2. Looked up from germline, CDR1 is SNHLY and CDR2 is FYNNEI. CDR3 length: 14 residues. V lost 8 bases to trimming and J lost 4 bases; unmatched junction nucleotides: 7.

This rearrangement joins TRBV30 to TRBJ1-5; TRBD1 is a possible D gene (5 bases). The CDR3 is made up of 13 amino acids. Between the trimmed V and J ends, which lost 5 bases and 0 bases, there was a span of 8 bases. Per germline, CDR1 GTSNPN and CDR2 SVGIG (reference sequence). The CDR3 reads CAWGATSNQPQHF. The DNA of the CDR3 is TGTGCCTGGGGGGCTACTAGCAATCAGCCCCAGCATTTT.

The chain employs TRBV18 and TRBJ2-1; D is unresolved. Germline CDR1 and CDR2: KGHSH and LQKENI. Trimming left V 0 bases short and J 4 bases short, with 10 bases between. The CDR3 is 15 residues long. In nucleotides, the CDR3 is TGTGCCAGCTCACCACCCGAGCCCGAGTACAATGAGCAGTTCTTC. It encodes CASSPPEPEYNEQFF.

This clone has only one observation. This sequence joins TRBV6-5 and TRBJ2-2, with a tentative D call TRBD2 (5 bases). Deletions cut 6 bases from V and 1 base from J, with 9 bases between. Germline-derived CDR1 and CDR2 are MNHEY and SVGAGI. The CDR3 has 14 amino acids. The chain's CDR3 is CASSRGLNTGELFF. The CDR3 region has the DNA TGTGCCAGCAGCCGGGGTCTGAACACCGGGGAGCTGTTTTTT.

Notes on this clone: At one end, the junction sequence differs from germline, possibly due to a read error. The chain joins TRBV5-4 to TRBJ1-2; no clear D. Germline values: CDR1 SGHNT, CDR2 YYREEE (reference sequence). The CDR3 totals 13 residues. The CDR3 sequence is CASRSSTDYGYTF. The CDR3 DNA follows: TGTGCCAGCAGAAGTTCGACCGACTACGGCTACACCTTC.

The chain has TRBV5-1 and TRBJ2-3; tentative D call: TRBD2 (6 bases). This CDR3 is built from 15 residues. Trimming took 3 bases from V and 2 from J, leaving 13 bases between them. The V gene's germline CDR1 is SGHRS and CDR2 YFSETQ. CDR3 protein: CASSSLARSTDTQYF. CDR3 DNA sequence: TGCGCCAGCAGCTCGCTAGCGCGGTCCACAGATACGCAGTATTTT.